These T cell receptor beta chains were read from a single sample in a study of T cells in Graves' hyperthyroidism and ophthalmopathy. Each CDR3 protein gets one entry after TCRdb re-called the multiplex PCR reads with MiXCR. Here the sample spans 700,000 or so distinct CDR3 sequences, around 15% being singletons. Sequencing was performed on blood. All receptors derive from a man aged 18 to 30 with Graves' hyperthyroidism. CDR3s leave out the opening cysteine and the closing phenylalanine or tryptophan.

V: TRBV7-3
J: TRBJ2-7
CDR3: ASSLWEANEQY

V: TRBV20-1
J: TRBJ2-5
CDR3: SASRLARTETQY

V: TRBV6-5
J: TRBJ2-7
CDR3: ASSYSLNYYEQY

V: TRBV7-8
J: TRBJ2-7
CDR3: ASQLSGFSYEQY

V: TRBV5-1
J: TRBJ1-3
CDR3: ASSIWGSGNTIY

V: TRBV6-1
J: TRBJ2-4
CDR3: ASRPRGGEGKNIQY

V: TRBV12-3/TRBV12-4
J: TRBJ2-1
CDR3: ASSLYGLAGVSSYNEQF

V: TRBV27
J: TRBJ2-3
CDR3: ASSPSGTGITDTQY

V: TRBV4-1
J: TRBJ2-5
CDR3: ASSQEYRGRETQY

V: TRBV29-1
J: TRBJ2-7
CDR3: SAPVGYEQY

V: TRBV18
J: TRBJ1-2
CDR3: ASSPPGASRYGYT

V: TRBV20-1
J: TRBJ2-5
CDR3: SAHDRTKETQY

V: TRBV27
J: TRBJ2-5
CDR3: ASSFRIGERQKTQY

V: TRBV20-1
J: TRBJ1-5
CDR3: SARDEGASWNQPQH

V: TRBV28
J: TRBJ1-4
CDR3: ASSFSSTNEKLF

V: TRBV12-5
J: TRBJ1-5
CDR3: ASGFRGLFARSNQPQH

V: TRBV30
J: TRBJ2-7
CDR3: AWSGGGLPYEQY

V: TRBV28
J: TRBJ2-7
CDR3: ASLKDNLYEQY